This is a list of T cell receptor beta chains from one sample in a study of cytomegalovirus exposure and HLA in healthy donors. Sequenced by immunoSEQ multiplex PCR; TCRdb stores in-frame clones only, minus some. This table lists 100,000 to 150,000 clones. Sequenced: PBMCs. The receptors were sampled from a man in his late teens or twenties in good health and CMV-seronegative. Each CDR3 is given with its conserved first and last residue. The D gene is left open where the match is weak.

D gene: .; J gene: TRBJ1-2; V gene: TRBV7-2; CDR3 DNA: TGTGCCAGCAGCTTGGGGGGAGTAGGCGGCTACACCTTC; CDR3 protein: CASSLGGVGGYTF
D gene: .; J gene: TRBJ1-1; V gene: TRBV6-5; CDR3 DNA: TGTGCCAGCAGTTACGGCACAAGCACTGAAGCTTTCTTT; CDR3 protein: CASSYGTSTEAFF
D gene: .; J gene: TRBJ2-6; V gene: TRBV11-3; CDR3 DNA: TGTGCCAGCAGCTCTACTCGGGGGGGGGCCAACGTCCTGACTTTC; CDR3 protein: CASSSTRGGANVLTF
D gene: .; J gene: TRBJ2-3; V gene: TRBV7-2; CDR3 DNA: TGTGCCAGCAGCTTTATCAGAAGCACAGATACGCAGTATTTT; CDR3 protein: CASSFIRSTDTQYF
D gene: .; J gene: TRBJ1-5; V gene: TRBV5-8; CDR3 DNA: TGTGCCAGCAGGTCCGGGACAACAAATCAGCCCCAGCATTTT; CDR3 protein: CASRSGTTNQPQHF
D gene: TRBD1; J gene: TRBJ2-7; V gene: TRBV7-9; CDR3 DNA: TGTGCCAGCAGCCCGAGGGACAGGCGATTCTACGAGCAGTACTTC; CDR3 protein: CASSPRDRRFYEQYF
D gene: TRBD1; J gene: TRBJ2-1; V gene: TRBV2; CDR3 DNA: TGTGCCAGCAGAAGGGACAGGGCCGACTACAATGAGCAGTTCTTC; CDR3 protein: CASRRDRADYNEQFF
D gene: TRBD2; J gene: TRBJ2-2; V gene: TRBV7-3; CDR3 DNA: TGTGCCAGCAGCTTACTAGGGACTAGCGGGAGGGCCGTCACCGGGGAGCTGTTTTTT; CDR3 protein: CASSLLGTSGRAVTGELFF
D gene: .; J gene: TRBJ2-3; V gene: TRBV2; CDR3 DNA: TGTGCCAGCAGTGAACAGGGCGCCTTCGACCCAGATACGCAGTATTTT; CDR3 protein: CASSEQGAFDPDTQYF
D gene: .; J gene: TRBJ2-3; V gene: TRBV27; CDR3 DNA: TGTGCCAGCGCCGGGTCTCGCACAGATACGCAGTATTTT; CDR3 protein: CASAGSRTDTQYF
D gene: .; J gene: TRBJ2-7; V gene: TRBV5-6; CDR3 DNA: TGTGCCAGCACGGACAGCTACGAGCAGTACTTC; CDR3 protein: CASTDSYEQYF
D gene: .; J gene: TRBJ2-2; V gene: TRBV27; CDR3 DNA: TGTGCCAGCAGTCCCGGGAGTCTGGCGAACACCGGGGAGCTGTTTTTT; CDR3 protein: CASSPGSLANTGELFF
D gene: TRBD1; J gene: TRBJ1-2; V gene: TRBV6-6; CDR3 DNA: TGTGCCAGCAGTTACTTCCGGGGACAGGACTATGGCTACACCTTC; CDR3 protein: CASSYFRGQDYGYTF
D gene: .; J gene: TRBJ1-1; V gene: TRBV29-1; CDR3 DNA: TGCAGCGTTCACCCCCAGATGAACACTGAAGCTTTCTTT; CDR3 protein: CSVHPQMNTEAFF
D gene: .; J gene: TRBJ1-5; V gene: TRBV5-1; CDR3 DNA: TGCGCCAGCAGCTTGGCAGGGCATCAGCCCCAGCATTTT; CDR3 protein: CASSLAGHQPQHF
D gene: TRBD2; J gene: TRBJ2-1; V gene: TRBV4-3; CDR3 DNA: TGCGCCAGCAGCCACACTAGCGGCTACAATGAGCAGTTCTTC; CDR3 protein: CASSHTSGYNEQFF
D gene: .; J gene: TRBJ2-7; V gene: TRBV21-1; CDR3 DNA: TGTGCCAGCAGCTGCCGGGACAGGAAGACCTACGAGCAGTACTTC; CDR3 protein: CASSCRDRKTYEQYF
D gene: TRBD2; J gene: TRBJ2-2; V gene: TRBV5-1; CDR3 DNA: TGCGCCAGCAGCTTGGGGGCGGGAGAGACCGGGGAGCTGTTTTTT; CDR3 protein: CASSLGAGETGELFF
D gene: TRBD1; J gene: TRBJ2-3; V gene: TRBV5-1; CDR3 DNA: TGCGCCAGCAGCTTCCCCGGACAGGGTCTAGCTAGCACAGATACGCAGTATTTT; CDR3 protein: CASSFPGQGLASTDTQYF
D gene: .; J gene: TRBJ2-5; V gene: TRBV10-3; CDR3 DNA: TGTGCCATCAGTGAATTAGCCGGAGAGACCCAGTACTTC; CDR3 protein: CAISELAGETQYF
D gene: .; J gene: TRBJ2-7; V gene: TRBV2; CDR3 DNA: TGTGCCAGCAGTGTGGGCGGGATACCATACGAGCAGTACTTC; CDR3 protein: CASSVGGIPYEQYF
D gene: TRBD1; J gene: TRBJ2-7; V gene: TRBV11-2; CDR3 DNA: TGTGCCAGCAGCGGACAGGGGGTCTACGAGCAGTACTTC; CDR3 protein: CASSGQGVYEQYF
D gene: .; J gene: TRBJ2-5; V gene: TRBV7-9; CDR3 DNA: TGTGCCAGCAGCTTAGCCTACGGGACTGAAGAGACCCAGTACTTC; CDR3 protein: CASSLAYGTEETQYF
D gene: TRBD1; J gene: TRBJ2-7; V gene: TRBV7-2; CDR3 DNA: TGTGCCAGCAGCCCGACAGGGCCACCCTACGAGCAGTACTTC; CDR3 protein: CASSPTGPPYEQYF
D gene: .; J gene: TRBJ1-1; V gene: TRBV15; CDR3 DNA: TGTGCCACCCGCCCATCGAAGGGGGGGGCGGACACTGAAGCTTTCTTT; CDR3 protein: CATRPSKGGADTEAFF
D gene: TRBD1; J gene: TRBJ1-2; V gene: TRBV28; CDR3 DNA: TGTGCCAGCAGTTTATCTCAGGGGGACTATGGCTACACCTTC; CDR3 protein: CASSLSQGDYGYTF